These 7 T cell receptor beta chains were all obtained from the same sample, sequenced in a study of blood T cell repertoires in COVID-19. TCRdb keeps only in-frame clones here, not all; method: immunoSEQ multiplex PCR. Of 150,000 to 200,000 clones listed, roughly 75% are singletons. Source material: peripheral blood. These receptors came from a man in his 70s with active or convalescent COVID-19.

The DNA for the CDR3 is TGCGCCAGCAGCTTGCCGTCCCTGGAGGGGGAGACCCAGTACTTC. Translation: CASSLPSLEGETQYF. The V call is TRBV5-1, the J call TRBJ2-5; possible D gene TRBD2, 6 bases. The CDR3 consists of 15 residues. CDR1 and CDR2 from the germline V gene are SGHRS and YFSETQ. V was trimmed by 1 base and J by 5 bases, leaving 15 bases between them.

The chain joins TRBV20-1 to TRBJ2-1, with a tentative D call TRBD2 (5 bases). Germline-derived CDR1 and CDR2 are DFQATT and SNEGSKA (reference sequence). The CDR3 has 14 amino acids. Trimming removed 3 bases at V and 8 bases at J, with 17 bases between. CDR3 protein: CSASRAGFWDEQFF. In DNA, the CDR3 is TGCAGTGCTAGTAGGGCGGGTTTTTGGGATGAGCAGTTCTTC.

V gene TRBV15 combines with J gene TRBJ2-3; 12 positions match TRBD2. The germline V gene has CDR1 LNHNV and CDR2 YYDKDF (reference sequence). CDR3 size: 16 residues. J gave up 7 bases and V 4 bases, and 9 bases lay outside the gene matches. The CDR3 DNA is TGTGCCACCAGCATCCTAGCGGGGGGGAACTCAAATACGCAGTATTTT. The encoded protein is CATSILAGGNSNTQYF.

This sequence joins TRBV2 and TRBJ2-7; TRBD1 might be the D (6 bases). CDR3 length: 12 residues. V lost 6 bases and J lost 3, with 9 bases in between. CDR1 and CDR2 (germline): SNHLY, FYNNEI. CDR3 loop: CASRDSFYEQYF. CDR3 sequence (DNA): TGTGCCAGCAGGGACAGTTTCTACGAGCAGTACTTC.

This clone has a handful of counts. The gene calls are TRBV9 and TRBJ1-3, with 7 nucleotides matching TRBD1. Trimming took 2 bases from V and 2 from J; bases not matched to a gene: 4. The CDR3 length is 15 residues. Germline CDR1 is SGDLS and CDR2 is YYNGEE. The CDR3 loop reads CASSVLTGAGNTIYF. CDR3 DNA sequence: TGTGCCAGCAGCGTTTTAACAGGGGCTGGAAACACCATATATTTT.

The count of this clone is one. The chain combines TRBV2 with TRBJ1-4; D not certain. V was cut by 0 bases and J by 4 bases, with 6 bases left in between. The CDR3 is 14 residues long. Germline assignment: CDR1 SNHLY and CDR2 FYNNEI. CDR3 protein: CASSEAHSNEKLFF. CDR3 coding DNA: TGTGCCAGCAGTGAAGCGCACAGTAATGAAAAACTGTTTTTT.

The gene calls are TRBV2 and TRBJ2-7, with 7 positions matching TRBD2. Germline V gives CDR1 SNHLY, CDR2 FYNNEI. There are 13 residues in the CDR3. The trim removed 7 bases at V and 6 bases at J, leaving 9 bases unmatched. CDR3 in DNA: TGTGCCAGCACCGCCCCCGGGGGGTCCGAGCAGTACTTC. This codes for CASTAPGGSEQYF.